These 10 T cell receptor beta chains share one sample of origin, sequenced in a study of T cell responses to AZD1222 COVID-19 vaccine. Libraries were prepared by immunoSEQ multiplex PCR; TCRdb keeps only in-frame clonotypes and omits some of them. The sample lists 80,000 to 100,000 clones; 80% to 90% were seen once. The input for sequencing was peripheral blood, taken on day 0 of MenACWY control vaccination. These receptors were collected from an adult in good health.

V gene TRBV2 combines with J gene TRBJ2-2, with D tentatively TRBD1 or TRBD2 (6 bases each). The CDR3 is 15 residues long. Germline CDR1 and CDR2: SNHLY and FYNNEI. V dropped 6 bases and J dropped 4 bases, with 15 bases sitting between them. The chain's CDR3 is CASSQRGDLTGELFF. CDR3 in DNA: TGTGCCAGCAGCCAGAGGGGGGACCTCACCGGGGAGCTGTTTTTT.

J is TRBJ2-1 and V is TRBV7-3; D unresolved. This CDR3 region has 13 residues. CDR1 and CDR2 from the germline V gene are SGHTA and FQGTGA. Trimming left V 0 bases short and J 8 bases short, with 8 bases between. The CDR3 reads CASSLTATHEQFF. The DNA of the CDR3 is TGTGCCAGCAGCTTAACAGCGACCCATGAGCAGTTCTTC. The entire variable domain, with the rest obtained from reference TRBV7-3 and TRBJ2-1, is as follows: GAGVSQTPSNKVTEKGKYVELRCDPISGHTALYWYRQSLGQGPEFLIYFQGTGAADDSGLPNDRFFAVRPEGSVSTLKIQRTERGDSAVYLCASSLTATHEQFFGPGTRLTVL.

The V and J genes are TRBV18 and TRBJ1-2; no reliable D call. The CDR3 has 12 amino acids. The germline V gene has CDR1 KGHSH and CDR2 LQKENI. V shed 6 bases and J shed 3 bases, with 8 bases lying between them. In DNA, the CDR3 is TGTGCCAGCTCTGCCCTGGACTATGGCTACACCTTC. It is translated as CASSALDYGYTF.

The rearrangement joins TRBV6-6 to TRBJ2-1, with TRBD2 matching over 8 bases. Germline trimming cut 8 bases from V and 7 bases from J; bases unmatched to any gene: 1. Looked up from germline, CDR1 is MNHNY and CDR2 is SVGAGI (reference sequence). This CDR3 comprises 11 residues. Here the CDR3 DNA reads TGTGCCAGCGGGACTAGAAATGAGCAGTTCTTC. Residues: CASGTRNEQFF.

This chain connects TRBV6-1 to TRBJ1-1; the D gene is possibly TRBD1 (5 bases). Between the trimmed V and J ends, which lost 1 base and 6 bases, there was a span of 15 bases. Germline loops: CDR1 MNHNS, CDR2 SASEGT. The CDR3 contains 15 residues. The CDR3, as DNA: TGTGCCAGCAGTGAAGGCAGGGCAGGGATGTCTGAAGCTTTCTTT. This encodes CASSEGRAGMSEAFF.

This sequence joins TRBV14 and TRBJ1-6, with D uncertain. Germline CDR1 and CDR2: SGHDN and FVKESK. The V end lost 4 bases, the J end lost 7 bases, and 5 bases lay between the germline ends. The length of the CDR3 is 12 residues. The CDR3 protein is CASSPLNSPLHF. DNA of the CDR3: TGTGCCAGCAGCCCCCTGAATTCACCCCTCCACTTT.

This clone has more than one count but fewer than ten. The CDR3 DNA reads as TGTGCCAGCAGCCAAGATATTTTTGTAAAGACCCAGTACTTC. This gives the protein CASSQDIFVKTQYF. The chain joins TRBV4-2 to TRBJ2-5; D not resolved. Germline CDR1 and CDR2: LGHNA and YNFKEQ. V lost 0 bases to trimming and J lost 6 bases, with 11 bases between them. The CDR3 is 14 residues long.

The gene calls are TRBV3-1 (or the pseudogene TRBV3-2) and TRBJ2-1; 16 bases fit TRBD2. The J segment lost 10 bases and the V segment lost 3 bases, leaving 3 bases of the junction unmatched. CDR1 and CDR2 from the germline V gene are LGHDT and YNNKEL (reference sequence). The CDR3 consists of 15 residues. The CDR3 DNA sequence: TGTGCCAGCAGCCAGGGACTAGCGGGGGGGCAGGAGCAGTTCTTC. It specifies CASSQGLAGGQEQFF.

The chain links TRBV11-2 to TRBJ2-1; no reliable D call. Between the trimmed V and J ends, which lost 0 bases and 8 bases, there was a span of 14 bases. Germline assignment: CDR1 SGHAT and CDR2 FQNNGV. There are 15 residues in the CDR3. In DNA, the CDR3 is TGTGCCAGCAGCTTAGAGGTAGTGGGTACGTATGAGCAGTTCTTC. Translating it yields CASSLEVVGTYEQFF.

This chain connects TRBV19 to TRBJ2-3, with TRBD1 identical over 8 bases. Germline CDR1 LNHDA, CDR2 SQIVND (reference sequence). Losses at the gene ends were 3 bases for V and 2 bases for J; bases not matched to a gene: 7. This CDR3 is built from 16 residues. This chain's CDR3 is CASSIQRDRNTDTQYF. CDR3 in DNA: TGTGCCAGTAGTATCCAGAGGGACAGGAACACAGATACGCAGTATTTT. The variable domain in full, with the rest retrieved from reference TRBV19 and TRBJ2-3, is DGGITQSPKYLFRKEGQNVTLSCEQNLNHDAMYWYRQDPGQGLRLIYYSQIVNDFQKGDIAEGYSVSREKKESFPLTVTSAQKNPTAFYLCASSIQRDRNTDTQYFGPGTRLTVL.